The 8 T cell receptor beta chains presented below share a single source sample, sequenced in a study of blood T cell repertoires in COVID-19. Assay used: immunoSEQ multiplex PCR; TCRdb lists only in-frame clones, some missing. This sample has approximately 52,000 clones; approximately 84% occur once, and the top ten carry around a sixth. What was sequenced was peripheral blood. The receptors come from a human donor with active COVID-19. The donor label of this sample is uncertain.

V gene TRBV5-5 combines with J gene TRBJ1-2; 7 positions match TRBD1. The germline gives CDR1 SGHKS, CDR2 YYEKEE (reference sequence). Germline trimming cut 4 bases from V and 4 bases from J; bases unmatched to any gene: 10. This CDR3 is built from 15 residues. The CDR3 sequence: CASSIPGPGGYGYTF. CDR3 DNA sequence: TGTGCCAGCAGCATCCCAGGTCCAGGGGGCTATGGCTACACCTTC.

The table lists this clone with a count of one. The V gene is TRBV6-2 or TRBV6-3, the J gene TRBJ2-2; 16 bases fit TRBD2. The germline V gene has CDR1 MNHEY and CDR2 SVGEGT. CDR3 length equals 18 residues. The V gene end was trimmed by 1 base and the J gene end by 17 bases; junction bases not matched to a gene: 16. This CDR3 reads CASSYWGLAGGRTGAPFF. The CDR3 region has the DNA TGTGCCAGCAGTTACTGGGGACTAGCGGGGGGGCGAACCGGGGCCCCATTTTTT.

This chain uses TRBV6-5 with TRBJ1-1, with TRBD1 as a possible D gene (6 bases). The CDR3 is 15 residues long. In germline, CDR1 is MNHEY, CDR2 SVGAGI. V was cut by 0 bases and J by 10 bases, with 18 bases left in between. The DNA for the CDR3 is TGTGCCAGCAGTTACTCGATTGCATCTGGCAGGGGAGCTTTCTTT. Its translation: CASSYSIASGRGAFF.

CDR3 sequence reads: CASRPTRGGSTEAFF. As DNA, the CDR3 is TGTGCCAGCAGGCCCACCCGAGGGGGATCCACTGAAGCTTTCTTT. This chain joins TRBV6-6 and TRBJ1-1; D possibly corresponds to TRBD1 (6 bases). This CDR3 has 15 residues. The germline V gene encodes CDR1 MNHNY and CDR2 SVGAGI (reference sequence). Trimming shortened V by 6 bases and J by 4 bases, and 18 bases separated the two germline ends.

This chain joins TRBV5-4 and TRBJ2-1; 9 nucleotides match TRBD2. V dropped 3 bases and J dropped 4; count of bases not matched to a gene: 5. CDR1 and CDR2 from the germline V gene are SGHNT and YYREEE (reference sequence). This CDR3 spans 15 amino acids. The CDR3 DNA reads TGTGCCAGCAGCTCAGCGGGGGGCCCTTACAATGAGCAGTTCTTC. Its protein is CASSSAGGPYNEQFF.

A few counts support this clone. The V gene is TRBV24-1, the J gene TRBJ2-1, with D possibly being TRBD2 (6 bases). This CDR3 spans 16 amino acids. From germline, CDR1 is KGHDR and CDR2 SFDVKD. V dropped 3 bases and J dropped 8 bases, with 19 bases sitting between them. The CDR3 here is CATSDTTGRQVHEQFF. The CDR3 DNA sequence: TGTGCCACCAGTGATACGACCGGGAGACAAGTCCATGAGCAGTTCTTC.

J is TRBJ2-3 and V is TRBV9, with 8 positions matching TRBD2. The CDR3 length is 16 residues. CDR1 and CDR2 (germline): SGDLS, YYNGEE. After removal of 0 bases from V and 4 bases from J, the junction contained 7 bases not matched to a gene. CDR3 nucleotides: TGTGCCAGCAGCGTAGAGCCGGGGGGGCCAGCAGATACGCAGTATTTT. It yields the protein CASSVEPGGPADTQYF.

The chain joins TRBV6-2 or TRBV6-3 to TRBJ1-4; 7 bases match TRBD1. J was trimmed by 6 bases and V by 2 bases; bases with no gene match: 9. The CDR3 runs 16 residues. The germline V gene encodes CDR1 MNHEY and CDR2 SVGEGT. The CDR3 sequence: CASSYTPGTADEKLFF. For the CDR3, the DNA is TGTGCCAGCAGTTACACGCCCGGGACAGCGGATGAAAAACTGTTTTTT.